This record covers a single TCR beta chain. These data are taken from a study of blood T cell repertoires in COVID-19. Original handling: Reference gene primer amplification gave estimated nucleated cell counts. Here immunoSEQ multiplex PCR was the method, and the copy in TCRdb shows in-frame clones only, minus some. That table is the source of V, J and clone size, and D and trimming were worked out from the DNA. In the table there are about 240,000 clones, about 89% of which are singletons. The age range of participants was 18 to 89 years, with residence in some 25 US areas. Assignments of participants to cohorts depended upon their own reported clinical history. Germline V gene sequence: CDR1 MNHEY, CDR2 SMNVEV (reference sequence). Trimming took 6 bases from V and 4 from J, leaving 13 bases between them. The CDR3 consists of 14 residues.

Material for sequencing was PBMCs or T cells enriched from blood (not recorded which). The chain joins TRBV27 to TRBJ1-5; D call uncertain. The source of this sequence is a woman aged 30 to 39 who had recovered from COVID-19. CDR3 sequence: CASSVTGPNQPQHF. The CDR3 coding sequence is TGTGCCAGCAGCGTGACGGGTCCAAATCAGCCCCAGCATTTT.